These 25 T cell receptor beta chains were sequenced from one sample in a study of T cells in Graves' hyperthyroidism and ophthalmopathy. Template material for amplifying TCR beta CDR3 regions consisted of RNA transcripts. HTBI primers drove first-round RT-PCR of the TCR CDR3. TCRdb passed the multiplex PCR reads through MiXCR, listing each CDR3 protein once. The repertoire holds 400,000 to 600,000 distinct CDR3 sequences, with roughly 20% as singletons. The sample was blood. The receptors here all came from a man aged 18 to 29 with Graves' hyperthyroidism.

The chain joins TRBV9 to TRBJ2-2; 8 bases fit TRBD2. Germline V CDR1 and CDR2: SGDLS, YYNGEE. The J segment lost 6 bases and the V segment lost 3 bases, leaving 16 bases of the junction unmatched. There are 18 residues in the CDR3. The CDR3 spells CASSATATGGPRPGELFF. The CDR3 DNA is TGTGCCAGCAGCGCCACCGCCACGGGGGGGCCGAGGCCCGGGGAGCTGTTTTTT.

The V call is TRBV19, the J call TRBJ1-1; D not resolved. V dropped 3 bases and J dropped 4 bases, with 9 bases sitting between them. This CDR3 has 13 residues. Germline V gene data show CDR1 as LNHDA and CDR2 as SQIVND (reference sequence). CDR3 sequence reads: CASSMEVGTEAFF. The CDR3 DNA follows: TGTGCCAGTAGTATGGAGGTAGGCACTGAAGCTTTCTTT.

This clonotype was counted ten times or more. The J gene is TRBJ1-1, the V gene TRBV20-1; D unclear. The ends were cut back, 1 base at V and 0 bases at J, with 12 bases in the middle. Looked up from germline, CDR1 is DFQATT and CDR2 is SNEGSKA (reference sequence). This CDR3 comprises 15 residues. The CDR3 nucleotides are TGCAGTGCTAGAGTACAGCAGACGATGAACACTGAAGCTTTCTTT. This gives the protein CSARVQQTMNTEAFF.

This clonotype came up many times. One junction end does not reproduce the germline sequence, and a read error may be involved. This sequence joins TRBV27 and TRBJ1-2; D not resolved. Germline values: CDR1 MNHEY, CDR2 SMNVEV (reference sequence). CDR3 size: 16 residues. The DNA for the CDR3 is TGTGCCAGCAGTCCATCGTCGGGCAGTTTTAGCTATGGCCACACCTTC. It translates to CASSPSSGSFSYGHTF.

Comments on this clonotype: A much bigger clone sits one base away, suggesting this may be a read error. The V gene is TRBV2, the J gene TRBJ2-2, with D perhaps TRBD2 (5 bases). Germline CDR1 is SNHLY and CDR2 is FYNNEI. This CDR3 has 11 residues. CDR3 DNA sequence: TGTGCCAGCAGTGATGCCGGGGAGCTGTGTTTT. It translates to CASSDAGELCF.

The chain combines TRBV20-1 with TRBJ1-2; TRBD1 aligns across 11 bases. Germline CDR1 reads DFQATT; CDR2 reads SNEGSKA (reference sequence). This CDR3 is built from 13 residues. V shed 5 bases, J shed 4 bases, and the junction held 3 bases outside the gene matches. Written as DNA, the CDR3 is TGCAGTGCTCCCGGGACAGGGGGCTATGGCTACACCTTC. Its protein product is CSAPGTGGYGYTF.

The V gene is TRBV12-3 or TRBV12-4, the J gene TRBJ2-4, with 12 bases lining up with TRBD2. Unmatched junction bases numbered 14, after V lost 3 bases and J lost 2 bases. The CDR3 spans 20 residues. In nucleotides, the CDR3 is TGTGCCAGCAGTTTCGGGATGACTAGCGGGAGAGAATTGACCAAAAACATTCAGTACTTC. Amino acids: CASSFGMTSGRELTKNIQYF.

This clonotype occurred many times. The chain's CDR3 is CASRMDRTQETQYF. The CDR3 DNA sequence: TGTGCCAGCAGGATGGACAGGACCCAAGAGACCCAGTACTTC. This chain uses TRBV2 with TRBJ2-5; 7 positions match TRBD1. CDR1 and CDR2 from the germline V gene are SNHLY and FYNNEI. This CDR3 contains 14 residues. The V segment lost 6 bases and the J segment 1 base; nucleotides outside the gene matches: 5.

Many counts were recorded for this clonotype. The J gene is TRBJ1-1, the V gene TRBV7-8; the D gene is possibly TRBD1 (5 bases). Trimming cost V 1 base and J 7 bases, with 10 bases left between them. There are 13 residues in the CDR3. Germline CDR1 is SGHVS and CDR2 is FQNEAQ. The CDR3 DNA is TGTGCCAGCAGCTTAGTGCGGGGGGTTGAAGCTTTCTTT. It encodes CASSLVRGVEAFF.

In DNA form, the CDR3 reads TGTGCCGCCCGGGCAGGGACCAACCGGGGGGGCTACACCTTC. Amino acid sequence: CAARAGTNRGGYTF. V and J are TRBV27 and TRBJ1-2; D possibly corresponds to TRBD1 (5 bases). This CDR3 comprises 14 residues. The V and J ends lost 11 bases and 8 bases respectively, with 24 bases between them. The germline V gene has CDR1 MNHEY and CDR2 SMNVEV (reference sequence).

This clonotype was picked up a small number of times. The J gene is TRBJ2-5, the V gene TRBV6-2 or TRBV6-3; 8 nucleotides match TRBD1. In germline, CDR1 is MNHEY, CDR2 SVGEGT. The CDR3 runs to 16 residues. V shed 6 bases and J 1 base; nucleotides not matched to a gene: 10. CDR3: CASSVTLGTGQETQYF. CDR3 sequence (DNA): TGTGCCAGCAGCGTTACCCTTGGGACAGGCCAAGAGACCCAGTACTTC.

This rearrangement joins TRBV6-1 to TRBJ2-7, with TRBD2 matching over 8 bases. Germline V lookup: CDR1 MNHNS, CDR2 SASEGT. The CDR3 consists of 14 residues. The V gene end was trimmed by 6 bases and the J gene end by 0 bases; junction bases not matched to a gene: 4. The CDR3 region has the DNA TGTGCCAGCAGGTCCGGGACTAGCTCCTACGAGCAGTACTTC. Its translation is CASRSGTSSYEQYF.

This clonotype was picked up many times. An end of the junction does not agree with germline; a read error may underlie this. The chain joins TRBV7-8 to TRBJ2-7, with 8 bases that match TRBD1. CDR3 length equals 13 residues. CDR1 and CDR2 from the germline V gene are SGHVS and FQNEAQ. The CDR3 loop is CASSLRQGSVLDF. CDR3 DNA: TGTGCCAGCAGCCTCCGACAGGGGTCGGTCCTAGACTTC.

Details on this clonotype: One end of the junction fails to match germline, which may point to a read error. The J gene is TRBJ1-1, the V gene TRBV19; D uncertain. The CDR3 covers 11 residues. Germline V CDR1 and CDR2: LNHDA, SQIVND (reference sequence). The DNA for the CDR3 is TGTGCCAGTAGTAAATACACTGGAGCTTTCTTT. This translates into CASSKYTGAFF.

This clonotype showed up just a few times. V is TRBV12-3 or TRBV12-4 and J is TRBJ2-2; D is ambiguous. V was shortened by 1 base and J by 4 bases, with 10 bases between the two germline ends. The CDR3 is made up of 15 amino acids. The CDR3: CASSLESFGTGELFF. For the CDR3, the DNA is TGTGCCAGCAGTTTAGAGAGTTTCGGCACCGGGGAGCTGTTTTTT.

At least ten counts were recorded for this clonotype. This sequence joins TRBV5-5 and TRBJ1-2, with D perhaps matching TRBD1 (6 bases). The CDR3 runs 15 residues. V gave up 0 bases and J gave up 4 bases, with 13 bases separating them. The germline V gene has CDR1 SGHKS and CDR2 YYEKEE (reference sequence). CDR3 in DNA: TGTGCCAGCAGCTTGGAACAGGGTCATAGCTATGGCTACACCTTC. Its translation is CASSLEQGHSYGYTF.

In regard to this clonotype: One end of the junction is discordant with germline, which a read error may explain. The rearrangement joins TRBV12-3 or TRBV12-4 to TRBJ1-5; D is unresolved. The CDR3 is 13 amino acids. The CDR3 reads CASRLEFYQPQHF. In DNA, the CDR3 is TGTGCCAGCAGGCTAGAGTTCTATCAGCCTCAGCATTTT.

The genes are TRBV19 and TRBJ2-6, with D possibly being TRBD1 (5 bases). Trimming took off 3 bases at V and 0 bases at J, with 9 bases between the two ends. The CDR3 consists of 16 residues. Germline CDR1 LNHDA, CDR2 SQIVND (reference sequence). The CDR3 region has the DNA TGTGCCAGTAGTATCCAGACAGTCTCTGGGGCCAACGTCCTGACTTTC. Its translation is CASSIQTVSGANVLTF.

The rearrangement links TRBV12-3 or TRBV12-4 to TRBJ2-7; 9 nucleotides align to TRBD1. The CDR3 length is 14 residues. After removal of 5 bases from V and 3 bases from J, the junction contained 5 bases not matched to a gene. The CDR3 region has the DNA TGTGCCAGCAGTGGGGACAGGGAGAGCTACGAGCAGTACTTC. This translates into CASSGDRESYEQYF.

This clonotype was seen more than once but under ten times. V is TRBV3-1 and J is TRBJ2-5, with D perhaps matching TRBD1 (5 bases). The CDR3 consists of 14 residues. V lost 4 bases and J 1 base, leaving 10 bases between the germline ends. Germline CDR1 reads LGHDT; CDR2 reads YNNKEL (reference sequence). CDR3 protein: CASSPEQAQETQYF. The CDR3 DNA follows: TGTGCCAGCAGCCCCGAACAGGCCCAAGAGACCCAGTACTTC.

In its sample, this clonotype was seen many times. The gene calls are TRBV5-1 and TRBJ1-1; D gene unclear. Trimming left V 0 bases short and J 3 bases short, with 9 bases between. This CDR3 is built from 14 residues. Germline CDR1 reads SGHRS; CDR2 reads YFSETQ. The CDR3 sequence is CASSLGGDYTEAFF. The CDR3 DNA reads as TGCGCCAGCAGCTTGGGTGGAGATTACACTGAAGCTTTCTTT.

The chain uses TRBV18 and TRBJ2-2; no clear D. From germline, CDR1 is KGHSH and CDR2 LQKENI. Trimming stripped 4 bases from V and 0 bases from J, with 12 bases between. The CDR3 has 16 amino acids. DNA for the CDR3: TGTGCCAGCTCACGGTTGGGCCCACCGAACACCGGGGAGCTGTTTTTT. Translating it yields CASSRLGPPNTGELFF.

This clonotype was detected ten times or more. This chain uses TRBV11-2 with TRBJ1-2; perhaps TRBD1 as D (5 bases). CDR1 is SGHAT and CDR2 is FQNNGV in the germline V gene. The CDR3 sequence is 16 residues long. V lost 7 bases and J 3 bases, leaving 21 bases between the germline ends. This CDR3 reads CASKRGGHGKDYGYTF. DNA for the CDR3: TGTGCCAGCAAGAGGGGTGGGCACGGGAAGGACTATGGCTACACCTTC.

This clonotype came up many times. The chain's CDR3 is CASSIASGSSYEQYF. DNA for the CDR3: TGTGCCAGCAGTATCGCTAGCGGTAGCTCCTACGAGCAGTACTTC. The rearrangement joins TRBV6-1 to TRBJ2-7, with TRBD2 identical over 7 bases. CDR3 length equals 15 residues. Germline CDR1 MNHNS, CDR2 SASEGT. V trimming: 5 bases; J trimming: 0 bases; junction bases outside the gene matches: 7.

This clonotype appeared many times. The gene calls are TRBV6-2 or TRBV6-3 and TRBJ1-5, with a weak D call TRBD1 (6 bases). In germline, CDR1 is MNHEY, CDR2 SVGEGT. The CDR3 covers 15 residues. V lost 2 bases and J 6 bases, leaving 14 bases between the germline ends. This CDR3 reads CASSYPLRGGQPQHF. In DNA, the CDR3 is TGTGCCAGCAGTTACCCCCTCCGAGGGGGTCAGCCCCAGCATTTT.